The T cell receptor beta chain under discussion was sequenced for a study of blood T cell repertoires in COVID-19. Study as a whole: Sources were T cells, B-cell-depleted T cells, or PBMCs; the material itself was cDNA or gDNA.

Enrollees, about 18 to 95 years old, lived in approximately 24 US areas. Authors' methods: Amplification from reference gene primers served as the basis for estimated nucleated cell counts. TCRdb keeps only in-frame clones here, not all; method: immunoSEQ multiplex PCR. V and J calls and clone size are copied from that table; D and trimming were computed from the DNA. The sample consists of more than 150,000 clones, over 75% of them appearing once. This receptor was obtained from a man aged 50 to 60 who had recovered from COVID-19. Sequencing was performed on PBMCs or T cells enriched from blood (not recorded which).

The CDR3 nucleotides are TGTGCCAGCAGCCTACCGGGACAGGGCAATGAGCAGTTCTTC. Translated: CASSLPGQGNEQFF. V is TRBV5-4 and J is TRBJ2-1, with 9 bases matching TRBD1. This CDR3 is 14 amino acids long. Germline V gives CDR1 SGHNT, CDR2 YYREEE (reference sequence). V dropped 4 bases and J dropped 6; count of bases not matched to a gene: 5.